This TCR beta chain was identified in a study of CD8 T cells in Susac syndrome. From blood CD8+ and CD4+ T cells, the TCR beta chain was sequenced. Multiple sclerosis controls were treatment-naive patients with stable or active relapsing-remitting disease. TEMRA cells were enriched by FACS, while CD8+ and CD4+ T cells were obtained through a negative isolation that was performed magnetically. Germline CDR1 reads LNHNV; CDR2 reads YYDKDF (reference sequence). The CDR3 has 15 amino acids. V was pared by 0 bases and J by 0 bases, with 9 bases between. Reverse transcription of about 0.5 to 1 ug RNA was carried out with random hexamers. Amplification of TCR beta CDR3 spanned 54 Vbeta and 13 Jbeta via immunoSEQ multiplex PCR. TCRdb passed the immunoSEQ multiplex PCR reads through MiXCR, listing each CDR3 protein once. This sample has roughly 120,000 distinct CDR3 sequences, with around 92% found just once.

The receptor was derived from a human donor with multiple sclerosis. Sequencing was done on a sample of CD4+ T cells from PBMCs. The chain has TRBV15 and TRBJ2-7; D remains ambiguous. CDR3 amino acids: CATSRDPSNSYEQYF. Written as DNA, the CDR3 is TGTGCCACCAGCAGAGATCCCTCAAACTCCTACGAGCAGTACTTC.